This T cell receptor beta chain appears in the sequencing data of a study of lymphopenia after photon versus proton radiotherapy. Study results and caveats: Under photons, naive T cells and diversity fell while effector/memory populations rose. Survival link was tested only in deceased patients; proton benefit remains a possibility. After lymphocyte nadir, photon-treated repertoires showed oligoclonal expansion, especially CD8+ Temra.

Per germline, CDR1 LNHDA and CDR2 SQIVND (reference sequence). The CDR3 extends over 14 amino acids. V was pared by 7 bases and J by 2 bases, with 11 bases between. Sequenced by immunoSEQ multiplex PCR; TCRdb stores in-frame clones only, minus some. The data show roughly 64,000 clones, roughly nine tenths seen once. Only a few counts were recorded for this clone. The antigen is unknown. The input for sequencing was peripheral blood, taken from a patient treated with proton-based radiotherapy. The chain employs TRBV19 and TRBJ1-4; D may be TRBD1 (6 bases). The TCR originated in a man aged 80 or over with esophageal cancer. In DNA form, the CDR3 reads TGTGCCAGTACCTTCCAGGGGACTAATGAAAAACTGTTTTTT. Translated: CASTFQGTNEKLFF. The full variable domain, completed using reference TRBV19 and TRBJ1-4, is DGGITQSPKYLFRKEGQNVTLSCEQNLNHDAMYWYRQDPGQGLRLIYYSQIVNDFQKGDIAEGYSVSREKKESFPLTVTSAQKNPTAFYLCASTFQGTNEKLFFGSGTQLSVL.